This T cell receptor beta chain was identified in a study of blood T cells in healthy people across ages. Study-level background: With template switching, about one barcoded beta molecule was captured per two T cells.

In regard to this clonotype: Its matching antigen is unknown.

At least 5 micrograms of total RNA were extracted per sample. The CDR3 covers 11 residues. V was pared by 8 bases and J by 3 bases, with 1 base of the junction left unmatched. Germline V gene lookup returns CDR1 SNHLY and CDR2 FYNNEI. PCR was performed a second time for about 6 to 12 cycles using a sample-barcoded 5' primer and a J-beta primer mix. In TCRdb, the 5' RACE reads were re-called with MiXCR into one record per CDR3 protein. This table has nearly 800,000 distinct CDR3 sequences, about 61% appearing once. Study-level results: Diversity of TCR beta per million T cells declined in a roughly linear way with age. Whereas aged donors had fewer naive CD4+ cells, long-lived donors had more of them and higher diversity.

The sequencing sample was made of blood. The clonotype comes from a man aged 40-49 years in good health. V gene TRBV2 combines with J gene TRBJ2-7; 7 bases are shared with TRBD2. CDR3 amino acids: CASWEGYEQYF. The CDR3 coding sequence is TGTGCCAGCTGGGAGGGCTACGAGCAGTACTTC.